The 27 T cell receptor beta chains below all came from one sample that was sequenced in a study of shared clonotypes between healthy human individuals. The table came from immunoSEQ multiplex PCR; TCRdb's copy has only in-frame clones and leaves some out. The sample lists some 1,400,000 clones, roughly 96% occurring once. Sequenced sample: naive CD4+ T cells sorted from blood. The subset is: CD45RA+ positively selected. The origin of the receptors is a man aged 25 to 40 in good health.

The genes are TRBV2 and TRBJ1-3; TRBD1 matches at 7 bases. Germline values: CDR1 SNHLY, CDR2 FYNNEI. This CDR3 spans 13 amino acids. V gave up 9 bases and J gave up 2 bases; unmatched junction bases: 4. CDR3 in amino acids: CARGTGAGNTIYF. CDR3 coding DNA: TGTGCCAGGGGCACAGGGGCTGGAAACACCATATATTTT.

CDR3 residues: CASSLRGDSTGELFF. As DNA, the CDR3 is TGTGCCAGCAGCTTACGCGGAGACAGCACCGGGGAGCTGTTTTTT. The V call is TRBV7-9, the J call TRBJ2-2; the D gene is possibly TRBD1 (5 bases). V was pared by 2 bases and J by 4 bases, with 11 bases between. Germline CDR1 is SEHNR and CDR2 is FQNEAQ (reference sequence). This CDR3 has 15 amino acids.

The chain employs TRBV29-1 and TRBJ2-3, with 8 positions matching TRBD2. Trimming cost V 3 bases and J 3 bases; bases outside gene matches: 8. The CDR3 extends over 15 amino acids. CDR1 and CDR2 from the germline V gene are SQVTM and ANQGSEA. The CDR3 reads CSVDGTGGDTDTQYF. The CDR3 region has the DNA TGCAGCGTTGATGGGACGGGAGGGGATACAGATACGCAGTATTTT.

The genes are TRBV10-3 and TRBJ2-5; D not resolved. The CDR3 loop spans 14 amino acids. V was cut by 5 bases and J by 5 bases, with 15 bases left in between. Germline CDR1 is ENHRY and CDR2 is SYGVKD. CDR3: CAISPGIRGETQYF. CDR3 in DNA: TGTGCCATCAGTCCCGGTATCCGTGGGGAGACCCAGTACTTC.

The chain carries TRBV5-1 and TRBJ1-3; 7 bases fit TRBD1. Germline V gene sequence: CDR1 SGHRS, CDR2 YFSETQ. V was pared by 4 bases and J by 3 bases, with 7 bases of the junction left unmatched. The CDR3 consists of 15 residues. The DNA of the CDR3 is TGCGCCAGCAGCCCGGGACAGCCAAATGGAAACACCATATATTTT. Its protein product is CASSPGQPNGNTIYF.

The V call is TRBV28, the J call TRBJ1-2, with no clear D. The germline CDR1 and CDR2 sequences are MDHEN and SYDVKM. This CDR3 is 15 amino acids long. Trimming pared 1 base from V and 7 bases from J, leaving 16 bases between. CDR3 in amino acids: CASSLFDILDGGYTF. In DNA form, the CDR3 reads TGTGCCAGCAGTTTATTCGACATACTCGACGGTGGCTACACCTTC.

This chain links TRBV15 with TRBJ2-3; D not resolved. Germline lookup yields CDR1 LNHNV and CDR2 YYDKDF (reference sequence). The V and J ends lost 3 bases and 0 bases respectively, with 13 bases between them. CDR3 length equals 16 residues. Written as DNA, the CDR3 is TGTGCCACCAGCAGGAGACTTAAAGCTAGCACAGATACGCAGTATTTT. Translating gives CATSRRLKASTDTQYF.

V usage is TRBV19 and J usage is TRBJ2-7; 7 nucleotides line up with TRBD2. CDR3 size: 14 residues. Germline lookup yields CDR1 LNHDA and CDR2 SQIVND (reference sequence). Trimming took 4 bases from V and 6 from J; bases not matched to a gene: 9. CDR3 residues: CASSNAGATLEQYF. In DNA form, the CDR3 reads TGTGCCAGTAGTAACGCGGGAGCAACCCTCGAGCAGTACTTC.

V and J are TRBV7-3 and TRBJ2-1; D gene unclear. The V and J ends lost 0 bases and 13 bases respectively, with 13 bases between them. The CDR3 covers 13 residues. The V gene's germline CDR1 is SGHTA and CDR2 FQGTGA. CDR3 sequence: CASSLTLGSYQFF. CDR3 nucleotide sequence: TGTGCCAGCAGCTTAACGCTAGGCAGCTACCAGTTCTTC.

The chain joins TRBV5-4 to TRBJ2-5; TRBD1 agrees at 9 bases. CDR3 length: 14 residues. J was trimmed by 4 bases and V by 4 bases; bases with no gene match: 5. The germline CDR1 and CDR2 sequences are SGHNT and YYREEE (reference sequence). The DNA for the CDR3 is TGTGCCAGCAGCCAACAGGGGGCCCGAGAGACCCAGTACTTC. It is translated as CASSQQGARETQYF.

This clone came up once. The sample contains more than one DNA sequence encoding this CDR3. The chain has TRBV5-1 and TRBJ2-1, with 9 bases aligning to TRBD2. The CDR3 totals 15 residues. With 4 bases clipped from V and 4 bases from J, the junction kept 6 bases outside the gene matches. Germline CDR1 is SGHRS and CDR2 is YFSETQ. The CDR3 DNA reads TGCGCCAGCAGCCCTAGCGGGGCTGGGTACAATGAGCAGTTCTTC. This translates into CASSPSGAGYNEQFF.

The chain uses TRBV6-5 and TRBJ2-1, with D tentatively TRBD1 (5 bases). The V end lost 7 bases, the J end lost 6 bases, and 16 bases lay between the germline ends. This CDR3 is built from 14 residues. CDR1 and CDR2 from the germline V gene are MNHEY and SVGAGI. As DNA, the CDR3 is TGTGCCAGCAACCGGGCAGGGATTATCAATGAGCAGTTCTTC. Its protein is CASNRAGIINEQFF.

J is TRBJ1-2 and V is TRBV6-1; D is unclear. V lost 2 bases to trimming and J lost 4 bases, with 14 bases between them. This CDR3 spans 15 amino acids. Germline V gives CDR1 MNHNS, CDR2 SASEGT. CDR3: CASSESGSPSYGYTF. DNA for the CDR3: TGTGCCAGCAGTGAATCAGGTAGCCCGTCCTATGGCTACACCTTC.

This sequence joins TRBV5-5 and TRBJ1-1; no clear D gene. The germline gives CDR1 SGHKS, CDR2 YYEKEE (reference sequence). The CDR3 sequence is 16 residues long. Between the trimmed V and J ends, which lost 2 bases and 0 bases, there was a span of 14 bases. CDR3 residues: CASSFLGWSMNTEAFF. CDR3 bases: TGTGCCAGCAGCTTCCTGGGGTGGAGCATGAACACTGAAGCTTTCTTT.

The chain has TRBV30 and TRBJ1-5, with D uncertain. V was shortened by 0 bases and J by 3 bases, with 9 bases between the two germline ends. Germline V gives CDR1 GTSNPN, CDR2 SVGIG (reference sequence). The CDR3 covers 14 residues. This CDR3 is CAWSVVSHNQPQHF. CDR3 bases: TGTGCCTGGAGTGTAGTCAGCCACAATCAGCCCCAGCATTTT. Together with reference TRBV30 and TRBJ1-5, the CDR3 gives the full variable domain: SQTIHQWPATLVQPVGSPLSLECTVEGTSNPNLYWYRQAAGRGLQLLFYSVGIGQISSEVPQNLSASRPQDRQFILSSKKLLLSDSGFYLCAWSVVSHNQPQHFGDGTRLSIL.

Turning to this clone: This specimen includes other DNA sequences encoding the same CDR3. The CDR3 nucleotides are TGTGCCAGCTCACCACCGGGACTACAAGAGACCCAGTACTTC. Amino acids: CASSPPGLQETQYF. This rearrangement joins TRBV18 to TRBJ2-5; TRBD2 aligns across 7 bases. This CDR3 comprises 14 residues. Germline CDR1 KGHSH, CDR2 LQKENI. V shed 0 bases and J 2 bases; nucleotides not matched to a gene: 0.

This sequence joins TRBV12-2 and TRBJ2-7; whether TRBD2, the table's D call, matches the DNA was not checked. TRBV12-2 is reported as a pseudogene. The CDR3 runs 12 residues. The CDR3 nucleotides are TGTGCAAGTCGCTTAGTGGACTTCGAGCAGTACTTC. This translates into CASRLVDFEQYF.

The chain is built from TRBV9 and TRBJ2-5, with D perhaps TRBD1 or TRBD2 (5 bases each). Trimming stripped 2 bases from V and 0 bases from J, with 11 bases between. CDR1 SGDLS and CDR2 YYNGEE come from the germline V gene. The CDR3 spans 15 residues. CDR3 residues: CASSVSGTHQETQYF. For the CDR3, the DNA is TGTGCCAGCAGCGTTTCCGGGACGCACCAAGAGACCCAGTACTTC. The full variable domain, completed using reference TRBV9 and TRBJ2-5, is DSGVTQTPKHLITATGQRVTLRCSPRSGDLSVYWYQQSLDQGLQFLIQYYNGEERAKGNILERFSAQQFPDLHSELNLSSLELGDSALYFCASSVSGTHQETQYFGPGTRLLVL.

On this clone: The junction departs from germline at one end; a sequencing error may be responsible. This chain joins TRBV29-1 and TRBJ2-1; a possible D gene is TRBD1 (6 bases). This CDR3 region has 9 residues. CDR1 is SQVTM, CDR2 ANQGSEA, per germline. For the CDR3, the DNA is TGCAGCGCTAAGGGACAAGGAATCTTC. Amino acid sequence: CSAKGQGIF.

A note on this clone: Distinct nucleotide sequences in the sample also encode this CDR3. The chain recombines TRBV5-1 with TRBJ2-7; possible D gene TRBD1, 6 bases. There are 13 residues in the CDR3. The V end was cut by 3 bases, the J end by 1 base, with 8 bases between. Germline V CDR1 and CDR2: SGHRS, YFSETQ. The CDR3 sequence is CASSSQGSYEQYF. CDR3 DNA sequence: TGCGCCAGCAGCTCCCAGGGGTCCTACGAGCAGTACTTC.

V is TRBV6-1 and J is TRBJ1-2, with TRBD1 as a possible D gene (6 bases). The CDR3 length is 15 residues. Deletions cut 0 bases from V and 5 bases from J, with 13 bases between. Germline V gives CDR1 MNHNS, CDR2 SASEGT. The CDR3: CASSEAGADSYGYTF. The CDR3 DNA sequence: TGTGCCAGCAGTGAAGCGGGGGCGGACTCATATGGCTACACCTTC.

The V call is TRBV5-1, the J call TRBJ1-1; the D is unclear. CDR3 size: 15 residues. Germline CDR1 SGHRS, CDR2 YFSETQ. With 0 bases removed from V and 1 base from J, the gap between germline ends came to 10 bases. The DNA of the CDR3 is TGCGCCAGCAGCTTGGATGGTTATGGGAACACTGAAGCTTTCTTT. It encodes CASSLDGYGNTEAFF.

The chain links TRBV15 to TRBJ2-5, with 7 bases aligning to TRBD1. CDR1 is LNHNV, CDR2 YYDKDF, per germline (reference sequence). This CDR3 is 14 amino acids long. After removal of 1 base from V and 2 bases from J, the junction contained 1 base not matched to a gene. The chain's CDR3 is CATSRGGQQETQYF. CDR3 sequence (DNA): TGTGCCACCAGCAGAGGGGGACAGCAAGAGACCCAGTACTTC.

The J gene is TRBJ2-5, the V gene TRBV6-1; 8 bases line up with TRBD1. CDR1 is MNHNS and CDR2 is SASEGT in the germline V gene. The CDR3 is 13 residues long. The junction had 5 bases not matched to a gene; V was cut back by 7 bases and J by 4 bases. The CDR3 DNA sequence: TGTGCCAGCATTAGACAGGGGAGAGAGACCCAGTACTTC. It is translated as CASIRQGRETQYF.

J is TRBJ2-7 and V is TRBV5-1, with 10 nucleotides matching TRBD1. Germline V gene data show CDR1 as SGHRS and CDR2 as YFSETQ. J gave up 4 bases and V 3 bases, and 10 bases lay outside the gene matches. The CDR3 contains 16 residues. CDR3 sequence reads: CASSWLPTGGGYEQYF. CDR3 nucleotides: TGCGCCAGCAGCTGGCTACCGACAGGGGGCGGGTACGAGCAGTACTTC.

Only one count was recorded for this clone. This rearrangement joins TRBV7-9 to TRBJ2-5; a possible D gene is TRBD2 (5 bases). Between the trimmed V and J ends, which lost 5 bases and 11 bases, there was a span of 30 bases. The CDR3 spans 17 residues. Germline CDR1 reads SEHNR; CDR2 reads FQNEAQ (reference sequence). The CDR3 DNA sequence: TGTGCCAGCAGCCCTTCAGCACGGGGATACCCCCGTGTTGAGCAGTACTTC. Protein sequence: CASSPSARGYPRVEQYF.

The chain is built from TRBV15 and TRBJ1-1; no definite D call. V was pared by 0 bases and J by 1 base, with 15 bases between. The CDR3 has 17 amino acids. Germline V gene sequence: CDR1 LNHNV, CDR2 YYDKDF (reference sequence). CDR3 DNA: TGTGCCACCAGCAGAGATCCCCAACGAACTGCGAACACTGAAGCTTTCTTT. Its translation is CATSRDPQRTANTEAFF. The variable domain in full, completed from reference TRBV15 and TRBJ1-1, reads DAMVIQNPRYQVTQFGKPVTLSCSQTLNHNVMYWYQQKSSQAPKLLFHYYDKDFNNEADTPDNFQSRRPNTSFCFLDIRSPGLGDTAMYLCATSRDPQRTANTEAFFGQGTRLTVV.